This TCR beta chain was identified during a study of blood T cell repertoires in COVID-19. Study as a whole: There were acute and convalescent COVID-19 samples, and they came from the United States, Italy and Spain.

Clones were read by immunoSEQ multiplex PCR, and TCRdb kept only the in-frame ones, dropping some. Of approximately 92,000 clones detected, approximately 80% appear once; the ten largest clones hold under 3.5%. The CDR3 has 17 amino acids. From germline, CDR1 is LGHNA and CDR2 YSLEER. Trimming pared 2 bases from V and 1 base from J, leaving 16 bases between. Sequencing input: peripheral blood. This receptor was taken from a man aged 50-59 years with acute or convalescent COVID-19. The genes are TRBV4-3 and TRBJ2-3; a possible D gene is TRBD1 (6 bases). In nucleotides, the CDR3 is TGCGCCAGCAGCCAAAACCCCCCGGACAGTCGCACAGATACGCAGTATTTT. This codes for CASSQNPPDSRTDTQYF.